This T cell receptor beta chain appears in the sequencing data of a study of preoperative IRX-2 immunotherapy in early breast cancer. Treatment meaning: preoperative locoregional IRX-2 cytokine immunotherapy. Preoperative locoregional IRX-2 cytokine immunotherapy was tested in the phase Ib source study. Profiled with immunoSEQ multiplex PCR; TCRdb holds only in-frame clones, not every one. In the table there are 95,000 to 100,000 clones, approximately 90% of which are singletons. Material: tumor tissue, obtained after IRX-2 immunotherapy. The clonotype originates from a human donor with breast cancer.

CDR3 nucleotides: TGTGCCATAAAGGGCGGGGCAGGGGATACGCAGTATTTT. Its protein is CAIKGGAGDTQYF. V usage is TRBV28 and J usage is TRBJ2-3; D may be TRBD2 (6 bases). The CDR3 totals 13 residues. Per germline, CDR1 MDHEN and CDR2 SYDVKM. V was trimmed by 10 bases and J by 6 bases, leaving 17 bases between them.